The sequence of this T cell receptor beta chain was determined in a study of T-cell memory formation after mild COVID-19. The length of the CDR3 is 15 residues. The ends were cut back, 5 bases at V and 0 bases at J, with 13 bases in the middle. Germline lookup yields CDR1 LNHDA and CDR2 SQIVND (reference sequence). Constant-segment primers served in 5'RACE that generated TCR alpha and TCR beta cDNA libraries bearing sample barcodes and UMIs. TCRdb passed the 5' RACE reads through MiXCR, listing each CDR3 protein once. The table records around 320,000 distinct CDR3 sequences, approximately 19% of them present only once.

The gene calls are TRBV19 and TRBJ1-1, with a weak D call TRBD1 (5 bases). This sequence originates from a man aged 18 to 30 who had mild COVID-19 (a few samples of this study predate the infection). Cell type and time point are not known. The sample was PBMCs or a T cell subset sorted from them (not recorded which). Here the CDR3 DNA reads TGTGCCAGTAGTTCCACCGGGACGGTGAACACTGAAGCTTTCTTT. Translating it yields CASSSTGTVNTEAFF. The variable domain in full, with the rest retrieved from reference TRBV19 and TRBJ1-1, is DGGITQSPKYLFRKEGQNVTLSCEQNLNHDAMYWYRQDPGQGLRLIYYSQIVNDFQKGDIAEGYSVSREKKESFPLTVTSAQKNPTAFYLCASSSTGTVNTEAFFGQGTRLTVV.